This is a list of T cell receptor beta chains from one sample in a study of cytomegalovirus exposure and HLA in healthy donors. Here immunoSEQ multiplex PCR was the method, and the copy in TCRdb shows in-frame clones only, minus some. The data hold 150,000 to 200,000 clones, with around 85% observed a single time. The sample consisted of PBMCs. The receptors originated from a young man in good health and CMV-seropositive. Both conserved end residues are part of each CDR3. D genes are given only for firm matches. Clone size is given for some rows only: seen once, a few or many times, or a class if the clone is expanded.

j_gene | abundance | v_gene | d_gene | CDR3nt | CDR3aa
TRBJ2-7 | . | TRBV13 | . | TGTGCCAGCAGCACACCGGACATAGGCGAGCAGTACTTC | CASSTPDIGEQYF
TRBJ2-3 | once | TRBV5-1 | TRBD1 | TGCGCCAGCAGCTTGCTAGGGGGCGGCACAGATACGCAGTATTTT | CASSLLGGGTDTQYF
TRBJ2-7 | . | TRBV28 | TRBD1 | TGTGCCAGCAGTAAACCGGGACAGGGCTCCTACGAGCAGTACTTC | CASSKPGQGSYEQYF
TRBJ2-6 | . | TRBV9 | . | TGTGCCAGCAGCGTACAGGGGTCTGGGGCCAACGTCCTGACTTTC | CASSVQGSGANVLTF
TRBJ2-3 | . | TRBV15 | . | TGTGCCACCAGCAGTACGGCCGGGACGCAGTATTTT | CATSSTAGTQYF
TRBJ1-5 | . | TRBV5-1 | . | TGCGCCAGCAGCTTGCAGGGGTTAGATCAGCCCCAGCATTTT | CASSLQGLDQPQHF
TRBJ1-1 | . | TRBV2 | . | TGTGCCAGCAGTGCCCGTCTAGGGACTGGGGGTACGGCTTTCTTT | CASSARLGTGGTAFF
TRBJ2-3 | . | TRBV5-1 | . | TGCGCCAGCAGCTTGGAAGGTGGAGGCACAGATACGCAGTATTTT | CASSLEGGGTDTQYF
TRBJ2-5 | . | TRBV4-1 | . | TGCGCCAGCAGCCAAGAAAGAAACGGCCAAGAGACCCAGTACTTC | CASSQERNGQETQYF
TRBJ2-5 | . | TRBV2 | TRBD1 | TGTGCCAGCAGTTTCCAGGGGGCGTACGAGACCCAGTACTTC | CASSFQGAYETQYF
TRBJ2-5 | . | TRBV19 | . | TGTGCCAGTAGCGGGACTGGGGGATCCGGGACCCAGTACTTC | CASSGTGGSGTQYF
TRBJ2-7 | . | TRBV7-2 | . | TGTGCCAGCAGCTTACTAAGGGGCCACGAGCAGTACTTC | CASSLLRGHEQYF
TRBJ2-3 | . | TRBV30 | TRBD2 | TGTGCCTGGAGAGCTAGCGGGGTCCAGGGTACGCAGTATTTT | CAWRASGVQGTQYF
TRBJ2-1 | . | TRBV5-6 | . | TGTGCCAGCAGCTACCCGCCGGGGGTCAACAATGAGCAGTTCTTC | CASSYPPGVNNEQFF
TRBJ1-1 | . | TRBV2 | TRBD1 | TGTGCCAGCAAAACAGGGGCCCGGAACACTGAAGCTTTCTTT | CASKTGARNTEAFF
TRBJ2-1 | . | TRBV9 | TRBD1 | TGTGCCAGCAGCGCGACAGGGGGAACCTACAATGAGCAGTTCTTC | CASSATGGTYNEQFF
TRBJ2-3 | once | TRBV9 | TRBD2 | TGTGCCAGCAGCGGTAGCCCCCAGACTAGCGGGTCGACAGATACGCAGTATTTT | CASSGSPQTSGSTDTQYF
TRBJ1-6 | . | TRBV5-1 | . | TGTGCCAGCAGCCCCTACTTCAATTCACCCCTCCACTTT | CASSPYFNSPLHF
TRBJ1-2 | . | TRBV10-3 | . | TGTGCCATCAGTGAGTCGGCGGCTCGGTATGGCTACACCTTC | CAISESAARYGYTF
TRBJ2-1 | . | TRBV9 | TRBD2 | TGTGCCAGCAGCGTAGGACCCAGCGGGAGGGACTACAATGAGCAGTTCTTC | CASSVGPSGRDYNEQFF
TRBJ1-4 | . | TRBV6-5 | . | TGTGCCAGCAGCTCACAGGGAGCCGGTAATGAAAAACTGTTTTTT | CASSSQGAGNEKLFF
TRBJ1-5 | . | TRBV18 | . | TGTGCCAGCTCAGCGGGGCGGGAGCAGCCCCAGCATTTT | CASSAGREQPQHF
TRBJ1-4 | . | TRBV6-6 | . | TGTGCCAGCAGGTCCCCCGGGGATGAAAAACTGTTTTTT | CASRSPGDEKLFF
TRBJ2-7 | . | TRBV18 | . | TGTGCCAGCTCAACGGGCAGAACACAGGTTAACTACGAGCAGTACTTC | CASSTGRTQVNYEQYF
TRBJ2-7 | few | TRBV4-1 | TRBD1 | TGCGCCAGCAGCCATTTGACAGGGGGACCCTACGAGCAGTACTTC | CASSHLTGGPYEQYF
TRBJ2-7 | . | TRBV5-4 | . | TGTGCCACCGGGACATCCTACGAGCAGTACTTC | CATGTSYEQYF
TRBJ1-2 | few | TRBV15 | . | TGTGCCACCAGCTTCCAGGGAACCTATGGCTACACCTTC | CATSFQGTYGYTF
TRBJ1-2 | . | TRBV5-6 | TRBD1 | TGTGCCAGCAGCTTGTCGTTACAGGGGGATGGCTACACCTTC | CASSLSLQGDGYTF
TRBJ1-2 | few | TRBV28 | . | TGTGCCAGCAGTTTATTGCAGGGCCCTAGCTATGGCTACACCTTC | CASSLLQGPSYGYTF
TRBJ1-2 | . | TRBV2 | . | TGTGCCAGCAGTGTAAATCAGGGGTTGGATGGCTACACCTTC | CASSVNQGLDGYTF
TRBJ2-1 | . | TRBV13 | TRBD1 | TGTGCCAGCAGCTTCGCGCCCCTAGCAGGGGGCGAGGGTAATGAGCAGTTCTTC | CASSFAPLAGGEGNEQFF
TRBJ2-7 | few | TRBV5-6 | . | TGTGCCAGCAGCTTGAACAGGGTGGGTGAGCAGTACTTC | CASSLNRVGEQYF
TRBJ2-3 | . | TRBV15 | TRBD1 | TGTGCCACCAGCAGGGACAGGTCTAGCACAGATACGCAGTATTTT | CATSRDRSSTDTQYF
TRBJ2-7 | . | TRBV30 | . | TGTGCCTGGAGTGTTAGGACAGACTACGAGCAGTACTTC | CAWSVRTDYEQYF
TRBJ2-3 | . | TRBV11-2 | TRBD2 | TGTGCCAGCAGCCCCGGACTAGCGGGGGCGGGAGATACGCAGTATTTT | CASSPGLAGAGDTQYF
TRBJ2-3 | . | TRBV5-1 | . | TGCGCCAGCAGCTTGGCCGGTCCTTTCGACACAGATACGCAGTATTTT | CASSLAGPFDTDTQYF
TRBJ1-5 | . | TRBV6-5 | . | TGTGCCAGCAGCCACCTAGGCGGTCAGCCCCAGCATTTT | CASSHLGGQPQHF
TRBJ2-1 | . | TRBV7-3 | TRBD2 | TGTGCCAGCAGCTTCTCGGGACTAAGTGACAATGAGCAGTTCTTC | CASSFSGLSDNEQFF
TRBJ1-2 | . | TRBV7-2 | . | TGTGCCAGCAGCTTCGCTTCGGGGGGACACACCTTC | CASSFASGGHTF
TRBJ2-1 | . | TRBV5-1 | TRBD2 | TGCGCCAGCAGCTCGGGACTAGCGGCGTACAATGAGCAGTTCTTC | CASSSGLAAYNEQFF
TRBJ1-5 | . | TRBV19 | TRBD1 | TGTGCCAGTTTAAGTATGACAGGGGGCAATCAGCCCCAGCATTTT | CASLSMTGGNQPQHF
TRBJ2-3 | . | TRBV27 | TRBD2 | TGTGCCAGCAGTCCTCTAAGTAGCGGGCGCACAGATACGCAGTATTTT | CASSPLSSGRTDTQYF
TRBJ2-1 | . | TRBV7-8 | . | TGTGCCAGCAGCCCCAGAGGGATCAATGAGCAGTTCTTC | CASSPRGINEQFF
TRBJ1-2 | once | TRBV4-1 | TRBD1 | TGCGCCAGCAGCCAGGTCAGAGGGACAGCCTATGGCTACACCTTC | CASSQVRGTAYGYTF
TRBJ2-4 | . | TRBV2 | . | TGTGCCAGCAGTGAAGCGGGGGCAGGGTCGACTCAGTACTTC | CASSEAGAGSTQYF
TRBJ1-4 | . | TRBV4-1 | . | TGCGCCAGCAGGGGCTCCAGCCAAACTAATGAAAAACTGTTTTTT | CASRGSSQTNEKLFF
TRBJ2-7 | . | TRBV6-1 | . | TGTGCCACCCGCTGGAGCCACCGCGGAGGGAACGAGCAGTACTTC | CATRWSHRGGNEQYF
TRBJ1-1 | . | TRBV5-1 | . | TGCGCCAGCAGCTTGGAACAAGGGGGTGAAGCTTTCTTT | CASSLEQGGEAFF
TRBJ1-5 | . | TRBV5-5 | TRBD1 | TGTGCCAGCAGCTGGGACAGGAATCAGCCCCAGCATTTT | CASSWDRNQPQHF
TRBJ1-2 | . | TRBV20-1 | . | TGCAGTGCTCGGGCTAACTATGGCTACACCTTC | CSARANYGYTF
TRBJ2-7 | . | TRBV9 | TRBD1 | TGTGCCAGCAGCGTAGGACAGGGTTATTCTGGCGAGCAGTACTTC | CASSVGQGYSGEQYF
TRBJ2-3 | . | TRBV4-1 | . | TGCGCCAGCAGCCGTAAACCCCCGACCTATCAGCAGGGCACAGATACGCAGTATTTT | CASSRKPPTYQQGTDTQYF
TRBJ2-1 | . | TRBV30 | . | TGTGCCTCCTCCTCCGGGGTGAGCTCCTACAATGAGCAGTTCTTC | CASSSGVSSYNEQFF
TRBJ2-7 | few | TRBV27 | . | TGTGCCAGCAGTTTCTCCCCAGACTACGAGCAGTACTTC | CASSFSPDYEQYF
TRBJ2-1 | once | TRBV5-1 | TRBD2 | TGCGCCAGCAGAACTGACCAGAGCGGGGTTTCCTACAATGAGCAGTTCTTC | CASRTDQSGVSYNEQFF
TRBJ1-2 | . | TRBV2 | . | TGTGCCAGCAGGTTGCAGGGAACTAACTATGGCTACACCTTC | CASRLQGTNYGYTF
TRBJ2-1 | . | TRBV7-9 | . | TGTGCCAGCAGCCCTCAGTTGGATGAGCAGTTCTTC | CASSPQLDEQFF
TRBJ1-5 | once | TRBV28 | TRBD1 | TGTGCCAGCAGATCGACAGGGGTTAGCAATCAGCCCCAGCATTTT | CASRSTGVSNQPQHF
TRBJ2-7 | . | TRBV6-5 | TRBD1 | TGTGCCAGCAGCTCCCGGGACAGGGTCTACGAGCAGTACTTC | CASSSRDRVYEQYF